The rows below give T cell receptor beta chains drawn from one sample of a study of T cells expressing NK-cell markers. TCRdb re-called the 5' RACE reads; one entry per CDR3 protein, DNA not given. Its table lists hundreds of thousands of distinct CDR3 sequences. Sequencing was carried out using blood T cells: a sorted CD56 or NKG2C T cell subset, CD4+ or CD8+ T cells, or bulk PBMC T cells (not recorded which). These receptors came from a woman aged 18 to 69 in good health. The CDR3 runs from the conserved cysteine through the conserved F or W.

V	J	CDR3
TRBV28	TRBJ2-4	CASGEAKNIQYF
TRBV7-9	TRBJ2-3	CASSAERGGTDTQYF
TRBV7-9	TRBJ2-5	CASSLFKQETQYF
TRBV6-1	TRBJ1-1	CASSDSSGGTEAFF
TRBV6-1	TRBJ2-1	CASNPTGGYNEQFF
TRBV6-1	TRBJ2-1	CASSASGSGGEFEQFF
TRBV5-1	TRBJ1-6	CASSTRDPLSPLHF
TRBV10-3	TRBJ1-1	CAITMTDNTEAFF
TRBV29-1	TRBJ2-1	CSVVPFGDRVHNEQFF
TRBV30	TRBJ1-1	CAWSAVNRGRGNTEAFF
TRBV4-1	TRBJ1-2	CASSQPREGSYGYTF
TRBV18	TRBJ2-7	CASSPLVQGSSYEQYF
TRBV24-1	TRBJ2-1	CATSDIQGAVDEQFF
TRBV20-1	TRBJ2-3	CSARTVREADTQYF
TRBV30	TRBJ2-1	CAWSSSAYNEQFF
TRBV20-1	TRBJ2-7	CSKADPESYEQYF
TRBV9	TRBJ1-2	CASSPSPNYGYTF
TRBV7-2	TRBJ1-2	CASSSGTENLNYGYTF
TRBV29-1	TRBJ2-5	CSVRDVETQYF
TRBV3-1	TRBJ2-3	CASSQVRWGRPNTDTQYF
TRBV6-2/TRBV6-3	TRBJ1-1	CASSYSAAAFF
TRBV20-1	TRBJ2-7	CSAAGTGKGAYEQYF
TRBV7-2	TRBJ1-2	CASSGRQGAANYGYTF
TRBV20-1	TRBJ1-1	CSALYRGWDTEAFF
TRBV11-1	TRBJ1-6	CASSLNEDSLHF
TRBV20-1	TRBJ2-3	CSALGLAAPSTDTQYF
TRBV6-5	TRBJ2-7	CASSYRRGGRSSYEQYF